This T cell receptor beta chain was documented in a study of blood T cell repertoires in COVID-19. Study summary: The United States, Italy and Spain supplied acute and convalescent COVID-19 samples.

Original methodology: Nucleated cell counts were estimated from reference gene primer amplification. Data came from immunoSEQ multiplex PCR; TCRdb stores just in-frame clones and leaves some out. That table gives V, J and clone size, and the DNA gave D and trimming. The sample lists about 250,000 clones, around 80% occurring once. Germline V lookup: CDR1 SGHVS, CDR2 FNYEAQ. Trimming stripped 5 bases from V and 1 base from J, with 11 bases between. The CDR3 sequence is 14 residues long. This clone was detected only a few times. This clonotype originated in a man older than 75 with acute or convalescent COVID-19. The chain links TRBV7-6 to TRBJ1-1, with unresolved D. Sequences were obtained from peripheral blood. The CDR3 coding sequence is TGTGCCAGCAGCCCCGGACTGGGGAACACTGAAGCTTTCTTT. It specifies CASSPGLGNTEAFF.